This T cell receptor (beta chain) was identified during a study of response to subunit inactivated influenza vaccine. Overall study results and limits: Authors suggested seasonal influenza vaccinations each recruit few new T cells.

One entry per CDR3 protein results from TCRdb running MiXCR on the RT-PCR reads. The data contain roughly 670,000 distinct CDR3 sequences, 12% to 15% of them singletons. This CDR3 is built from 12 residues. In germline, CDR1 is SGHTA, CDR2 FQGNSA. V was cut by 8 bases and J by 6 bases, with 13 bases left in between. In the case of this clonotype: No antigen is known for it.

The sequencing here drew on PBMCs from blood, taken 14 to 15 days before vaccination. This chain links TRBV7-2 with TRBJ1-2; possible D gene TRBD1, 5 bases. The sequence came from a man aged 50 or older who received an inactivated influenza vaccine. CDR3 sequence reads: CASAPGPNGYTF. The CDR3 bases are TGTGCCAGCGCACCGGGACCCAATGGCTACACCTTC.